This T cell receptor beta chain was sequenced in a study of cytomegalovirus exposure and HLA in healthy donors. Study-wide context: Early released data comprised approximately 85 million unique TCRs from HLA-typed donors.

Details on this clone: What it binds is unknown.

60 Vbeta and 13 Jbeta primers were used in PCR. Using immunoSEQ multiplex PCR, the repertoire was profiled, and TCRdb retains in-frame clones only, with some absent. The data include roughly 150,000 clones; the top ten clones carry roughly 1.6%. Study conclusions and caveats: Sequences of the TCR beta chain were said to predict the HLA-A and HLA-B alleles of most subjects accurately. Most TCR sequences were seen very rarely across donors, but some public TCRs occurred in many.

This sequence originates from a woman between 50 and 59 years old in good health and CMV-seronegative. The sample taken for sequencing was PBMCs.

As DNA, the CDR3 is TGTGCCAGCAGCTTAGTCACCGGGACAGGACCCTACGAGCAGTACTTC. Encoded protein: CASSLVTGTGPYEQYF. This rearrangement joins TRBV7-9 to TRBJ2-7; TRBD1 aligns across 8 bases. Germline V CDR1 and CDR2: SEHNR, FQNEAQ (reference sequence). The CDR3 sequence is 16 residues long. The V and J ends lost 1 base and 2 bases, in that order; junction bases with no gene match: 7.